This entry describes one TCR beta chain. The antigen is undetermined. The sample comes from a study of cytomegalovirus exposure and HLA in healthy donors. Across the study: As an earlier analysis found, about 200 million T cells yielded about 120 million unique TCR beta sequences. Study findings and constraints: A missense DCLRE1C variant was associated with V- and J-gene trimming of TCR beta chains in a later analysis, and an independent cohort replicated the association. Reportedly, TCR beta sequences accurately predicted HLA-A and HLA-B alleles in most subjects. Earlier analysis found most TCR beta V segments productive about 87% or about 30% of the time.

The PCR made use of 60 Vbeta and 13 Jbeta primers. The protocol was immunoSEQ multiplex PCR, while the TCRdb copy is restricted to in-frame clones and leaves out a portion. The data contain some 99,000 clones, roughly 67% of them seen just once; the ten biggest clones take up over 7.5%. There are 16 residues in the CDR3. The chain carries TRBV21-1 and TRBJ2-7; TRBD2 is the table's D call, not checked against the DNA. TRBV21-1 is labeled a pseudogene. This receptor was identified in a man between 35 and 55 years old in good health and CMV-seronegative. Source material: PBMCs. Here the CDR3 DNA reads TGTGCCAGCAGCCTCCGAGGGTGGGTGGGCTCCTACGAGCAGTACTTC. The encoded protein is CASSLRGWVGSYEQYF.